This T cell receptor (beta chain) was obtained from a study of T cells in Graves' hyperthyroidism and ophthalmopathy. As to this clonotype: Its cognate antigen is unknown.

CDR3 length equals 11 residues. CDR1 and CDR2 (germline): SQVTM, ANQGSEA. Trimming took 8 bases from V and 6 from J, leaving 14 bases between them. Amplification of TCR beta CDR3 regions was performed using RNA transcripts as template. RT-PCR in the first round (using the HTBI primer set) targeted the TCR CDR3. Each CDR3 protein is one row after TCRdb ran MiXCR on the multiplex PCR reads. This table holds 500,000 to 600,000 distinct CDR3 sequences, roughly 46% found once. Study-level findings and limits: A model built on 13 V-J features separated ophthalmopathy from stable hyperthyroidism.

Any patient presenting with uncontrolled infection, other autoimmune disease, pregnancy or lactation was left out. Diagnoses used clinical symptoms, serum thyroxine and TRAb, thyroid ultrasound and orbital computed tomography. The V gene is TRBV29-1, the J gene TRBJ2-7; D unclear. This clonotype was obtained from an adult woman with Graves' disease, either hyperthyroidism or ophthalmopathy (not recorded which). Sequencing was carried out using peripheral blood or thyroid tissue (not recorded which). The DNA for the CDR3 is TGCAGCAGTTTATCGGCCTTCGAGCAGTACTTC. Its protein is CSSLSAFEQYF.